The 23 T cell receptor beta chains reported below all come from one sample, sequenced in a study of blood T cell repertoires in COVID-19 (dated by TCRdb to about 2020). Library preparation was by the immunoSEQ multiplex PCR assay. As stored in TCRdb, this immuneACCESS dataset retains in-frame rearrangements with V and J assigned. A fraction of the clones does not appear; measured against another copy, unresolved V genes explain less than half of the discrepancy, and the remainder lacks a known reason. This sample has 60,000 to 90,000 clones in its table, and around nine tenths of those were observed once. 4% to 6% of the sample belongs to the ten largest clones. The sample was peripheral blood. These receptors all come from an elderly woman with active or convalescent COVID-19.

The chain has TRBV24-1 and TRBJ2-4, with a weak D call TRBD2 (6 bases). The V end was cut by 3 bases, the J end by 6 bases, with 14 bases between. Germline V gene lookup returns CDR1 KGHDR and CDR2 SFDVKD. The CDR3 totals 15 residues. The CDR3, as DNA: TGTGCCACCAGTGATCCGCGGGATGGGAGAAACATTCAGTACTTC. Residues: CATSDPRDGRNIQYF.

This chain uses TRBV6-6 with TRBJ1-3, with D unclear. Trimming stripped 6 bases from V and 2 bases from J, with 8 bases between. This CDR3 is built from 13 residues. Germline CDR1 is MNHNY and CDR2 is SVGAGI (reference sequence). The CDR3 region has the DNA TGTGCCAGCAGCTCGAGCCCTGGAAACACCATATATTTT. Translating gives CASSSSPGNTIYF.

The V gene is TRBV3-1 (or the pseudogene TRBV3-2), the J gene TRBJ2-2, with D unclear. Per germline, CDR1 LGHDT and CDR2 YNNKEL (reference sequence). The V gene lost 8 bases and the J gene lost 6 bases, with 13 bases spanning the gap. This CDR3 is 13 amino acids long. CDR3 protein: CASGPNSPGELFF. CDR3 nucleotides: TGTGCCAGCGGTCCGAATAGTCCCGGGGAGCTGTTTTTT.

The chain uses TRBV5-1 and TRBJ2-7; D might be TRBD1 (7 bases). This CDR3 is 15 amino acids long. The V gene's germline CDR1 is SGHRS and CDR2 YFSETQ. V gave up 0 bases and J gave up 7 bases, with 17 bases separating them. CDR3 loop: CASSLADRDSGEQYF. The CDR3 DNA follows: TGCGCCAGCAGCTTGGCCGACAGGGACTCGGGTGAGCAGTACTTC.

The chain carries TRBV14 and TRBJ1-1; 9 bases agree with TRBD1. The germline V gene encodes CDR1 SGHDN and CDR2 FVKESK. V shed 4 bases, J shed 13 bases, and the junction held 10 bases outside the gene matches. There are 13 residues in the CDR3. The CDR3 region is CASSPTQQGAGFF. DNA of the CDR3: TGTGCCAGCAGCCCAACGCAACAGGGGGCAGGTTTCTTT. The variable domain in full, completed from reference TRBV14 and TRBJ1-1, reads EAGVTQFPSHSVIEKGQTVTLRCDPISGHDNLYWYRRVMGKEIKFLLHFVKESKQDESGMPNNRFLAERTGGTYSTLKVQPAELEDSGVYFCASSPTQQGAGFFGQGTRLTVV.

The chain is built from TRBV6-5 and TRBJ1-5; TRBD1 might be the D (6 bases). This CDR3 comprises 14 residues. The V and J ends lost 6 bases and 0 bases respectively, with 9 bases between them. Germline-derived CDR1 and CDR2 are MNHEY and SVGAGI. CDR3 residues: CASRAGDSNQPQHF. CDR3 DNA: TGTGCCAGCAGAGCAGGGGATAGCAATCAGCCCCAGCATTTT.

The rearrangement joins TRBV15 to TRBJ2-6; no definite D call. Germline CDR1 LNHNV, CDR2 YYDKDF (reference sequence). The CDR3 sequence is 15 residues long. Trimming pared 1 base from V and 10 bases from J, leaving 14 bases between. In DNA, the CDR3 is TGTGCCACCAGCAGAGTGGTGGGCCGCCGGAACGTCCTGACTTTC. It translates to CATSRVVGRRNVLTF.

The chain carries TRBV7-2 and TRBJ2-7; weak D call: TRBD2 (5 bases). The CDR3 runs 15 residues. Germline lookup yields CDR1 SGHTA and CDR2 FQGNSA. The germline V and J ends were trimmed by 8 bases and 1 base, with 18 bases remaining between them. Here the CDR3 reads CASLGGVGASYEQYF. The DNA of the CDR3 is TGTGCCAGCCTAGGAGGAGTAGGAGCTTCCTACGAGCAGTACTTC.

This clone has a single count. The CDR3: CATSDLNRGTGELFF. DNA of the CDR3: TGTGCCACCAGTGATTTAAACAGGGGAACCGGGGAGCTGTTTTTT. V gene TRBV24-1 combines with J gene TRBJ2-2; 7 bases map to TRBD1. The length of the CDR3 is 15 residues. J lost 5 bases, V lost 1 base, and 3 bases had no gene match. Germline loops: CDR1 KGHDR, CDR2 SFDVKD.

This clone showed up just once. V is TRBV5-8 and J is TRBJ1-6; 7 bases fit TRBD1. The CDR3 has 17 residues. Germline values: CDR1 SGHTS, CDR2 YDEGEE. With V trimmed by 0 bases and J by 1 base, 4 bases remained unmatched. CDR3 in amino acids: CASSLEGASSYNSPLHF. CDR3 DNA: TGTGCCAGCAGCTTGGAGGGGGCATCGTCCTATAATTCACCCCTCCACTTT.

The rearrangement joins TRBV5-1 to TRBJ1-4; no definite D call. V dropped 4 bases and J dropped 3 bases, with 10 bases sitting between them. CDR1 is SGHRS, CDR2 YFSETQ, per germline. The CDR3 covers 14 residues. This CDR3 is CASSPGYANEKLFF. In DNA form, the CDR3 reads TGCGCCAGCAGCCCGGGGTACGCTAATGAAAAACTGTTTTTT.

The chain recombines TRBV19 with TRBJ1-1; D remains unclear. The germline gives CDR1 LNHDA, CDR2 SQIVND (reference sequence). CDR3 size: 12 residues. V was cut by 5 bases and J by 0 bases, with 4 bases left in between. The CDR3 nucleotides are TGTGCCAGTAGTCCCATGAACACTGAAGCTTTCTTT. This translates into CASSPMNTEAFF.

The V and J genes are TRBV11-2 and TRBJ1-2; no clear D gene. Germline CDR1 and CDR2: SGHAT and FQNNGV. V was clipped by 4 bases and J by 0 bases, with 9 bases between them. This CDR3 is 14 amino acids long. CDR3 nucleotide sequence: TGTGCCAGCAGCTCGCCTAAAGCTAACTATGGCTACACCTTC. Protein: CASSSPKANYGYTF.

The chain recombines TRBV2 with TRBJ2-7; 11 positions match TRBD1. Germline assignment: CDR1 SNHLY and CDR2 FYNNEI. Germline trimming cut 1 base from V and 6 bases from J; bases unmatched to any gene: 2. CDR3 size: 14 residues. The CDR3 bases are TGTGCCAGCAGTGAAGGGACAGGGGGCCTCGAGCAGTACTTC. Protein: CASSEGTGGLEQYF.

This chain connects TRBV7-8 to TRBJ1-5; D is undetermined. V was shortened by 5 bases and J by 7 bases, with 12 bases between the two germline ends. Germline lookup yields CDR1 SGHVS and CDR2 FQNEAQ. CDR3 length: 13 residues. For the CDR3, the DNA is TGTGCCAGCAGCCCCGTGGGCGGGCAGCCCCAGCATTTT. Its protein is CASSPVGGQPQHF. The complete variable domain, with remaining parts taken from reference TRBV7-8 and TRBJ1-5, reads GAGVSQSPRYKVAKRGQDVALRCDPISGHVSLFWYQQALGQGPEFLTYFQNEAQLDKSGLPSDRFFAERPEGSVSTLKIQRTQQEDSAVYLCASSPVGGQPQHFGDGTRLSIL.

The chain is built from TRBV10-3 and TRBJ1-5; D remains unclear. The V gene lost 6 bases and the J gene lost 0 bases, with 6 bases spanning the gap. From germline, CDR1 is ENHRY and CDR2 SYGVKD. The CDR3 is made up of 13 amino acids. The DNA for the CDR3 is TGTGCCATCAGACGACATAGCAATCAGCCCCAGCATTTT. Translated, it gives CAIRRHSNQPQHF.

The J gene is TRBJ2-2, the V gene TRBV5-4, with 9 bases identical to TRBD2. Germline-derived CDR1 and CDR2 are SGHNT and YYREEE (reference sequence). This CDR3 spans 16 amino acids. J lost 4 bases, V lost 3 bases, and 7 bases had no gene match. The chain's CDR3 is CASSSWTSVGTGELFF. The DNA for the CDR3 is TGTGCCAGCAGCTCCTGGACTAGCGTTGGCACCGGGGAGCTGTTTTTT.

The rearrangement joins TRBV27 to TRBJ1-1, with D unresolved. Per germline, CDR1 MNHEY and CDR2 SMNVEV (reference sequence). V was shortened by 4 bases and J by 1 base, with 7 bases between the two germline ends. This CDR3 is 13 amino acids long. The CDR3 loop reads CASSSERNTEAFF. The CDR3 DNA reads as TGTGCCAGCAGTTCCGAGCGGAACACTGAAGCTTTCTTT.

This sequence joins TRBV6-5 and TRBJ1-5, with no clear D. The CDR3 is made up of 14 amino acids. The V and J ends lost 0 bases and 2 bases respectively, with 5 bases between them. Germline values: CDR1 MNHEY, CDR2 SVGAGI. The CDR3 is CASSYSSGNQPQHF. The CDR3 DNA reads TGTGCCAGCAGTTACTCCTCGGGCAATCAGCCCCAGCATTTT.

This sequence joins TRBV29-1 and TRBJ2-3; 8 positions match TRBD1. The CDR3 sequence is 12 residues long. V was clipped by 8 bases and J by 2 bases; unmatched bases: 3. Germline assignment: CDR1 SQVTM and CDR2 ANQGSEA. The CDR3 region has the DNA TGCAGCTGGACAGGGATCACAGATACGCAGTATTTT. This codes for CSWTGITDTQYF.

The gene calls are TRBV12-3 or TRBV12-4 and TRBJ1-2; D may be TRBD1 (6 bases). The CDR3 is 13 amino acids. Trimming left V 4 bases short and J 7 bases short, with 13 bases between. In DNA, the CDR3 is TGTGCCAGCAGTTCCAACAGGGAGAGTGGCTACACCTTC. Amino acid sequence: CASSSNRESGYTF.

This chain links TRBV5-6 with TRBJ2-7; D unresolved. The V end lost 2 bases, the J end lost 3 bases, and 9 bases lay between the germline ends. This CDR3 spans 13 amino acids. Germline V gives CDR1 SGHDT, CDR2 YYEEEE. CDR3 in amino acids: CASSFLSDYEQYF. For the CDR3, the DNA is TGTGCCAGCAGCTTCTTGAGTGACTACGAGCAGTACTTC.

This clone was seen only a few times. V is TRBV9 and J is TRBJ2-1; tentative D call: TRBD1 (5 bases). Trimming pared 2 bases from V and 6 bases from J, leaving 15 bases between. Germline V gene lookup returns CDR1 SGDLS and CDR2 YYNGEE. This CDR3 is 15 amino acids long. CDR3 sequence (DNA): TGTGCCAGCAGCGTTTGGCTCCCTGGGGCCAATGAGCAGTTCTTC. Translating gives CASSVWLPGANEQFF.